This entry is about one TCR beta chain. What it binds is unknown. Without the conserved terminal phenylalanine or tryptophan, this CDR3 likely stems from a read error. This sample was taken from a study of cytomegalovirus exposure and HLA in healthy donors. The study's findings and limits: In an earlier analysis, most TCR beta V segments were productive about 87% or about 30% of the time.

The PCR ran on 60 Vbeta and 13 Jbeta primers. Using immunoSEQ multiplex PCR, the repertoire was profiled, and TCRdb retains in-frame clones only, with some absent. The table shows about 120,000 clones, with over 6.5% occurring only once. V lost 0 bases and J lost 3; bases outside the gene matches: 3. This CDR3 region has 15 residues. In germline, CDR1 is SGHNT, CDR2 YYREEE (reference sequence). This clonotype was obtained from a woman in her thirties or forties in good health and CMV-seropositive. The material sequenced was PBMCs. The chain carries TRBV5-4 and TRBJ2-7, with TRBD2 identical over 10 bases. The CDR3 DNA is TGTGCCAGCAGCTTGGGTCTAGCGGGGGTCTACGAGCAGTACCTC. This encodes CASSLGLAGVYEQYL.